This entry lists 17 T cell receptor beta chains sequenced from one sample in a study of identical twins. TCRdb ran MiXCR on the 5' RACE reads and lists one entry per CDR3 protein. The sample has about 690,000 distinct CDR3 sequences, about 20% seen once. In addition, the sample was reused for a study of T cells expressing NK-cell markers.

Sequencing was performed on PBMCs. The receptors were gathered from a woman between 18 and 29 years old in good health.

This clonotype was detected ten times or more. The chain uses TRBV4-2 and TRBJ1-1, with 8 bases aligning to TRBD1. The germline V gene has CDR1 LGHNA and CDR2 YNFKEQ. CDR3 length: 17 amino acids. Trimming took 4 bases from V and 4 from J; bases not matched to a gene: 14. CDR3 residues: CASSPSAGGDWGTEAFF. As DNA, the CDR3 is TGTGCCAGCAGCCCCTCAGCAGGGGGCGACTGGGGCACTGAAGCTTTCTTT.

This clonotype has just a few counts. The CDR3 bases are TGTGCCAGCAGCTCTCAGGACAGTTCCTACGAGCAGTACTTC. This translates into CASSSQDSSYEQYF. The rearrangement links TRBV5-4 to TRBJ2-7; D is possibly TRBD1 (6 bases). V lost 3 bases, J lost 1 base, and 11 bases lay in between. The CDR3 has 14 residues. From germline, CDR1 is SGHNT and CDR2 YYREEE (reference sequence).

The rearrangement joins TRBV5-1 to TRBJ1-2; D gene unclear. The CDR3 extends over 14 amino acids. Germline values: CDR1 SGHRS, CDR2 YFSETQ. Trimming stripped 0 bases from V and 5 bases from J, with 11 bases between. The CDR3 protein is CASSLGLRHYGYTF. The CDR3 bases are TGCGCCAGCAGCTTGGGGTTAAGGCATTATGGCTACACCTTC. The whole variable domain, remainder taken from reference TRBV5-1 and TRBJ1-2, is KAGVTQTPRYLIKTRGQQVTLSCSPISGHRSVSWYQQTPGQGLQFLFEYFSETQRNKGNFPGRFSGRQFSNSRSEMNVSTLELGDSALYLCASSLGLRHYGYTFGSGTRLTVV.

This sequence joins TRBV9 and TRBJ2-7; D perhaps matches TRBD2 (6 bases). This CDR3 comprises 16 residues. V was trimmed by 0 bases and J by 4 bases, leaving 17 bases between them. The germline CDR1 and CDR2 sequences are SGDLS and YYNGEE. CDR3 region: CASSVDGVAGLYEQYF. The CDR3 region has the DNA TGTGCCAGCAGCGTAGACGGAGTGGCGGGACTTTACGAGCAGTACTTC. The whole variable domain, remainder taken from reference TRBV9 and TRBJ2-7, is DSGVTQTPKHLITATGQRVTLRCSPRSGDLSVYWYQQSLDQGLQFLIQYYNGEERAKGNILERFSAQQFPDLHSELNLSSLELGDSALYFCASSVDGVAGLYEQYFGPGTRLTVT.

The chain recombines TRBV5-6 with TRBJ2-1, with TRBD1 matching over 9 bases. The CDR3 totals 15 residues. Per the germline V gene, CDR1 is SGHDT and CDR2 is YYEEEE. V lost 2 bases and J lost 3; bases outside the gene matches: 3. Here the CDR3 reads CASSFRQGVYNEQFF. DNA for the CDR3: TGTGCCAGCAGCTTTAGACAGGGGGTCTACAATGAGCAGTTCTTC.

The chain joins TRBV11-1 to TRBJ2-1; 8 bases are a match to TRBD2. V gave up 5 bases and J gave up 0 bases; unmatched junction bases: 21. The CDR3 covers 21 residues. The germline CDR1 and CDR2 sequences are SGHAT and FQDESV (reference sequence). The CDR3 bases are TGTGCCAGCAGCCCATTGCGGGGACTACCCGTAGCGGGGAGCTCCTACAATGAGCAGTTCTTC. It is translated as CASSPLRGLPVAGSSYNEQFF.

This chain uses TRBV3-1 with TRBJ2-5; a weak D match, TRBD1 (6 bases). Between the trimmed V and J ends, which lost 1 base and 5 bases, there was a span of 17 bases. The CDR3 has 16 amino acids. The V gene's germline CDR1 is LGHDT and CDR2 YNNKEL (reference sequence). CDR3 in DNA: TGTGCCAGCAGCCAAGGAGGTGGCAGGGGTGGGGAGACCCAGTACTTC. It encodes CASSQGGGRGGETQYF.

V is TRBV7-6 and J is TRBJ2-2; D remains unclear. The germline gives CDR1 SGHVS, CDR2 FNYEAQ. This CDR3 contains 13 residues. The V and J ends lost 8 bases and 2 bases respectively, with 9 bases between them. CDR3 coding DNA: TGTGCCAGCTCGGACCCTAACACCGGGGAGCTGTTTTTT. This gives the protein CASSDPNTGELFF.

This clonotype appeared a few times. One base away lies a much larger clone, so this may be a sequencing read error. V is TRBV6-5 and J is TRBJ1-1; D is unclear. Germline V CDR1 and CDR2: MNHEY, SVGAGI. Trimming took 2 bases from V and 3 from J, leaving 4 bases between them. There are 12 residues in the CDR3. The chain's CDR3 is CASSYGHTEAFF. CDR3 bases: TGTGCCAGCAGTTACGGTCACACTGAAGCTTTCTTT.

This clonotype was counted a few times. The genes are TRBV7-9 and TRBJ2-1; D may be TRBD1 (6 bases). Trimming removed 5 bases from V and 4 bases from J, with 15 bases in between. This CDR3 has 15 residues. CDR1 SEHNR and CDR2 FQNEAQ come from the germline V gene (reference sequence). The DNA for the CDR3 is TGTGCCAGCAGCATACAGGGTCCCACATACAATGAGCAGTTCTTC. Protein product: CASSIQGPTYNEQFF.

This clonotype was counted many times. The J gene is TRBJ1-2, the V gene TRBV12-3 or TRBV12-4; no clear D. V lost 6 bases and J 3 bases, leaving 8 bases between the germline ends. CDR3 length: 12 residues. CDR3 amino acids: CASSHVDYGYTF. In DNA, the CDR3 is TGTGCCAGCAGCCATGTCGACTATGGCTACACCTTC.

The chain employs TRBV7-2 and TRBJ1-2, with D maybe TRBD1 (5 bases). V dropped 5 bases and J dropped 0 bases, with 16 bases sitting between them. Per the germline V gene, CDR1 is SGHTA and CDR2 is FQGNSA. CDR3 length: 16 amino acids. The CDR3 sequence is CASSPGTAMTNYGYTF. The CDR3 nucleotides read TGTGCCAGCAGCCCAGGGACGGCCATGACTAACTATGGCTACACCTTC. Supplemented by reference TRBV7-2 and TRBJ1-2, the full variable domain reads GAGVSQSPSNKVTEKGKDVELRCDPISGHTALYWYRQSLGQGLEFLIYFQGNSAPDKSGLPSDRFSAERTGGSVSTLTIQRTQQEDSAVYLCASSPGTAMTNYGYTFGSGTRLTVV.

There are many counts of this clonotype. The chain is built from TRBV12-3 or TRBV12-4 and TRBJ2-1; perhaps TRBD2 as D (5 bases). This CDR3 comprises 13 residues. Between the trimmed V and J ends, which lost 5 bases and 8 bases, there was a span of 13 bases. CDR3 sequence reads: CASSPTRGHEQFF. Written as DNA, the CDR3 is TGTGCCAGCAGTCCCACTAGAGGCCATGAGCAGTTCTTC.

The chain couples TRBV29-1 to TRBJ2-5; 9 bases line up with TRBD2. CDR3 length equals 16 residues. Germline V gene sequence: CDR1 SQVTM, CDR2 ANQGSEA. V lost 1 base, J lost 3 bases, and 9 bases stayed unmatched. The CDR3 DNA is TGCAGCGTTGAAGTAAAGGGGAGACTAGCGGAAGAGACCCAGTACTTC. Translating gives CSVEVKGRLAEETQYF.

The V call is TRBV10-3, the J call TRBJ2-2; 9 positions agree with TRBD2. This CDR3 comprises 14 residues. The trim removed 8 bases at V and 5 bases at J, leaving 6 bases unmatched. Germline values: CDR1 ENHRY, CDR2 SYGVKD. The CDR3 sequence is CAILAGGLTGELFF. The CDR3 DNA is TGTGCCATCTTGGCGGGAGGGCTGACCGGGGAGCTGTTTTTT.

This clonotype was seen just once. The chain joins TRBV25-1 to TRBJ2-7; maybe TRBD1 (6 bases). In germline, CDR1 is MGHDK, CDR2 SYGVNS. The CDR3 runs to 14 residues. Trimming removed 5 bases at V and 2 bases at J, with 13 bases between. This CDR3 reads CASSRQVGTYEQYF. The CDR3 nucleotides are TGTGCCAGCAGTAGACAGGTGGGCACCTACGAGCAGTACTTC.

This chain links TRBV20-1 with TRBJ2-7; 10 bases line up with TRBD2. The trim removed 1 base at V and 4 bases at J, leaving 4 bases unmatched. The V gene's germline CDR1 is DFQATT and CDR2 SNEGSKA (reference sequence). The CDR3 sequence is 14 residues long. The CDR3 protein is CSARGASGSYEQYF. In DNA form, the CDR3 reads TGCAGTGCTAGAGGAGCTAGCGGGAGTTACGAGCAGTACTTC.